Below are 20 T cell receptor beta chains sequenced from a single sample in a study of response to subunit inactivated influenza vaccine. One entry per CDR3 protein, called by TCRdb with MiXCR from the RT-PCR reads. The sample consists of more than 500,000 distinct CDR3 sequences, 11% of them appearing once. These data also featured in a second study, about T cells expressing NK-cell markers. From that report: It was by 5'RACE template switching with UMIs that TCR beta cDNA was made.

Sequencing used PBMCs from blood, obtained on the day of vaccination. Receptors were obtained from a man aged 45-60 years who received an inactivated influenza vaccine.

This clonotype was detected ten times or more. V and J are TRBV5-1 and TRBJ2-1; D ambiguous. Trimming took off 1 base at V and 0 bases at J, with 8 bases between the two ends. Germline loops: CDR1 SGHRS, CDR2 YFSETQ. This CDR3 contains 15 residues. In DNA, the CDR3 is TGCGCCAGCAGCTTGACAACCTACTCCTACAATGAGCAGTTCTTC. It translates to CASSLTTYSYNEQFF.

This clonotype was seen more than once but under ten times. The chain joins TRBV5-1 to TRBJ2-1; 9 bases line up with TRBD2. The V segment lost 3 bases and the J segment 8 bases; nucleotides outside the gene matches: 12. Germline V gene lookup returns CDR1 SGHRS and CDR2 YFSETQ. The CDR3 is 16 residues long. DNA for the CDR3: TGCGCCAGCAGCTCCAGCGCGGGGGGGCGTACAGATGAGCAGTTCTTC. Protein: CASSSSAGGRTDEQFF.

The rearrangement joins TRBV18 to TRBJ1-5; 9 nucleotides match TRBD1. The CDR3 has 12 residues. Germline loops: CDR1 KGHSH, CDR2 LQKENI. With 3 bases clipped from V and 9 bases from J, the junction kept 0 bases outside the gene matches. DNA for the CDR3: TGTGCCAGCTCACCGGGACAGGGGCCCCAGCATTTT. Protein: CASSPGQGPQHF. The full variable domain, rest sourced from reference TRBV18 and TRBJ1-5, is NAGVMQNPRHLVRRRGQEARLRCSPMKGHSHVYWYRQLPEEGLKFMVYLQKENIIDESGMPKERFSAEFPKEGPSILRIQQVVRGDSAAYFCASSPGQGPQHFGDGTRLSIL.

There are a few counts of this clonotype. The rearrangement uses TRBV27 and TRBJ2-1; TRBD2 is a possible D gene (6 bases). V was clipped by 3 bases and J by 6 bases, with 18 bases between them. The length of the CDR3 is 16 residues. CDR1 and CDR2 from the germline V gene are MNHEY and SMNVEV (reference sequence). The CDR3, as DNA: TGTGCCAGCAGTTTGGGGGGACTCCCCGCGCTCAATGAGCAGTTCTTC. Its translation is CASSLGGLPALNEQFF.

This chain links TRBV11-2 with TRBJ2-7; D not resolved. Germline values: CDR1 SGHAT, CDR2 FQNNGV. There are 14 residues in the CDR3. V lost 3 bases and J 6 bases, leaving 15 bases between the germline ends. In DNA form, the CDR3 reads TGTGCCAGCAGCTTCAACAGTGGCCCGGGCGAGCAGTACTTC. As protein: CASSFNSGPGEQYF.

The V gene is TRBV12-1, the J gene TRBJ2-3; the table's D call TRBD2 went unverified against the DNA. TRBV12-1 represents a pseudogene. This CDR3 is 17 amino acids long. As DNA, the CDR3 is TGTGCCAGCAGCCATTGGCCCTGGCACCCAAACACAGATACGCAGTATTTT. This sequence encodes CASSHWPWHPNTDTQYF.

CDR3 sequence (DNA): TGTGCCAGCAGCTTCGCTCGCGGGACACCGAACACCGGGGAGCTGTTTTTT. Protein: CASSFARGTPNTGELFF. J is TRBJ2-2 and V is TRBV7-8, with D possibly being TRBD1 or TRBD2 (6 bases each). The CDR3 has 17 residues. With 3 bases removed from V and 0 bases from J, the gap between germline ends came to 14 bases. Germline V lookup: CDR1 SGHVS, CDR2 FQNEAQ.

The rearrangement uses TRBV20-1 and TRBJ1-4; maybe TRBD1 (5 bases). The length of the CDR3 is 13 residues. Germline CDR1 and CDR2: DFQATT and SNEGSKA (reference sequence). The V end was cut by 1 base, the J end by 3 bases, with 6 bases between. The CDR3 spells CSARGGSNEKLFF. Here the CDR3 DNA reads TGCAGTGCTAGAGGGGGGTCTAATGAAAAACTGTTTTTT.

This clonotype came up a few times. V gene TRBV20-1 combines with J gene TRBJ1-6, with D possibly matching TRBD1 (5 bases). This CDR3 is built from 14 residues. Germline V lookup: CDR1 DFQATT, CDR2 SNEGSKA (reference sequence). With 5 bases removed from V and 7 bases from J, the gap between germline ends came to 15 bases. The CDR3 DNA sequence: TGCAGTGCTTCTGCCGGGACGGACAATTCACCCCTCCACTTT. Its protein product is CSASAGTDNSPLHF.

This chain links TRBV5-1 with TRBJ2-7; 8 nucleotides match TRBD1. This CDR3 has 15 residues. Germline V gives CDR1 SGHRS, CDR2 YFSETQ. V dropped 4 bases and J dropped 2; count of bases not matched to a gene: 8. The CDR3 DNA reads TGCGCCAGCAGCAGGGACAGGACCGCGACCTACGAGCAGTACTTC. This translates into CASSRDRTATYEQYF. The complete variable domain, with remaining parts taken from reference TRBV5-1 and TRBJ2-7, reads KAGVTQTPRYLIKTRGQQVTLSCSPISGHRSVSWYQQTPGQGLQFLFEYFSETQRNKGNFPGRFSGRQFSNSRSEMNVSTLELGDSALYLCASSRDRTATYEQYFGPGTRLTVT.

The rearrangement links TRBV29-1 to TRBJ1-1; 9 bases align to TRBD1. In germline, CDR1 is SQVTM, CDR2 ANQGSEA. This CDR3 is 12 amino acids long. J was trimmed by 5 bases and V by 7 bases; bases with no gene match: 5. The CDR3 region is CSARQGGTEAFF. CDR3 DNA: TGCAGCGCCAGACAGGGGGGAACTGAAGCTTTCTTT.

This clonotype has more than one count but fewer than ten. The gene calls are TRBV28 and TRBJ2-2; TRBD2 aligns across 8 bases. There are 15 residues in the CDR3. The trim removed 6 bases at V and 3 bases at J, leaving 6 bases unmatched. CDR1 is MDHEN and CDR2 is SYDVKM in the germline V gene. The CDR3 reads CASRTGTRDTGELFF. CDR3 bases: TGTGCCAGCAGAACCGGGACTAGGGACACCGGGGAGCTGTTTTTT. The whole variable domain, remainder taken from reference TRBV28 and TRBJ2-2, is DVKVTQSSRYLVKRTGEKVFLECVQDMDHENMFWYRQDPGLGLRLIYFSYDVKMKEKGDIPEGYSVSREKKERFSLILESASTNQTSMYLCASRTGTRDTGELFFGEGSRLTVL.

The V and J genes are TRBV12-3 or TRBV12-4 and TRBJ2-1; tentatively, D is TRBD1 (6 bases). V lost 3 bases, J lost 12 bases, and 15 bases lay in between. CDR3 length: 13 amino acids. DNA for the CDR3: TGTGCCAGCAGTTTTTTCGGCAGAGGGGGGCAGTTCTTC. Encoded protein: CASSFFGRGGQFF.

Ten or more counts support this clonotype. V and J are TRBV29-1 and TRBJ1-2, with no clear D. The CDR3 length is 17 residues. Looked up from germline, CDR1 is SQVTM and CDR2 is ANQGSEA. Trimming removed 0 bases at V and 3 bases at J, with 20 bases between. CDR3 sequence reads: CSVEDLGRSIWDYGYTF. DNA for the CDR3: TGCAGCGTTGAAGATTTGGGGAGGAGTATCTGGGACTATGGCTACACCTTC.

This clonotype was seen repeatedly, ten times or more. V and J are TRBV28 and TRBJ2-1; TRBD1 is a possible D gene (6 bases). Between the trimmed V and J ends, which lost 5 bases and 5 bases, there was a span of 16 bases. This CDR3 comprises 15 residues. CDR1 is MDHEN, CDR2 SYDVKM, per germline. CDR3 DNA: TGTGCCAGCAGTCCCCCGGGACACCGGGACAATGAGCAGTTCTTC. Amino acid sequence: CASSPPGHRDNEQFF. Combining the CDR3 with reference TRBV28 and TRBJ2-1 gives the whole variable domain DVKVTQSSRYLVKRTGEKVFLECVQDMDHENMFWYRQDPGLGLRLIYFSYDVKMKEKGDIPEGYSVSREKKERFSLILESASTNQTSMYLCASSPPGHRDNEQFFGPGTRLTVL.

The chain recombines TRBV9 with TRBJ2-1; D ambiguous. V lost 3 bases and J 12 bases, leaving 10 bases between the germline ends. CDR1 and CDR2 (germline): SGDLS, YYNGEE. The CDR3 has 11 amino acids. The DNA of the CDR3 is TGTGCCAGCAGCGCCGAAGGCCGGCAGTTCTTC. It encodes CASSAEGRQFF.

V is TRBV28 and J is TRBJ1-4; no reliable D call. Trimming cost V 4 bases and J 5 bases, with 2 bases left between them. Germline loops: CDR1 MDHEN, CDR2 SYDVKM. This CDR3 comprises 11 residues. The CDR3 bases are TGTGCCAGCAGTTCCAATGAAAAACTGTTTTTT. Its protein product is CASSSNEKLFF.

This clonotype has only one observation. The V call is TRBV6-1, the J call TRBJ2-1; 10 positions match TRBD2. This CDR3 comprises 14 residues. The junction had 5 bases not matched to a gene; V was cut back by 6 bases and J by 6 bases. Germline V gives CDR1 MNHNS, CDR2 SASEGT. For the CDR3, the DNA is TGTGCCAGCAGCGAGCGGGAGGGCCGCAATGAGCAGTTCTTC. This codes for CASSEREGRNEQFF.

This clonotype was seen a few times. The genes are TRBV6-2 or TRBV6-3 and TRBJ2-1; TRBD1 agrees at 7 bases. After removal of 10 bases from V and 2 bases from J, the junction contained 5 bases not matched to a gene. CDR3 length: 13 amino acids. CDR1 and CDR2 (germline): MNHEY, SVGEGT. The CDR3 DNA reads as TGTGCCACCTCTGGGACAGCCTACAATGAGCAGTTCTTC. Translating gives CATSGTAYNEQFF.

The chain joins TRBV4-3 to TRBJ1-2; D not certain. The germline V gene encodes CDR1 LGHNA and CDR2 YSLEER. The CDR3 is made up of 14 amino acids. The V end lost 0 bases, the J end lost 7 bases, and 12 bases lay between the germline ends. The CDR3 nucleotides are TGCGCCAGCAGCCAAGAATTGACGGAATTTGGCTACACCTTC. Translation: CASSQELTEFGYTF.